These T cell receptor beta chains were read from a single sample in a study of PD-1 and CTLA-4 blockade in melanoma. Here immunoSEQ multiplex PCR was the method, and the copy in TCRdb shows in-frame clones only, minus some. This table has approximately 17,000 clones, around three quarters appearing once. The source material was CD8+ T cells from peripheral blood, sampled from a patient given anti-PD-1 treatment. Source of these receptors: a human donor with melanoma. The conserved cysteine and the conserved F or W are not part of the CDR3 here. The D gene is left open where the match is weak.

V	D	J	CDR3
TRBV4-1	TRBD1	TRBJ1-1	ASSPQTGDFTEAF
TRBV27	TRBD2	TRBJ2-4	ASSPPPGGALAKNIQY
TRBV4-1	-	TRBJ1-1	ASRPGAGDTEAF
TRBV29-1	TRBD2	TRBJ2-7	SVRAGAAYEQY
TRBV13	TRBD1	TRBJ2-7	ASSLGQGFREQY
TRBV10-1	-	TRBJ2-3	ASSESVGTDTQY
TRBV6-1	-	TRBJ2-2	ASSEWETVNTGELF
TRBV5-1	-	TRBJ2-7	ASSLAVRGYEQY
TRBV28	-	TRBJ1-1	ASSFGNTEAF
TRBV30	-	TRBJ1-2	AWRGTRETYGYT
TRBV5-1	-	TRBJ2-1	ASSLALLGDNEQF
TRBV30	TRBD1	TRBJ2-7	AWGQGTYEQY
TRBV12-3/TRBV12-4	-	TRBJ2-2	ASSLSATGELF
TRBV12-5	-	TRBJ2-1	ASGLVPREQF
TRBV10-3	-	TRBJ1-4	AISESGEEREKLF
TRBV5-1	-	TRBJ1-1	ASSPRGERTEAF
TRBV14	TRBD1	TRBJ1-2	ASSQWGQGTYGYT
TRBV30	-	TRBJ1-1	AWSVEGIEAF
TRBV7-8	TRBD1	TRBJ1-1	ASSSQDRGISEAF
TRBV24-1	-	TRBJ2-1	ATSDPRTGLDEQF
TRBV28	TRBD2	TRBJ2-1	ATLAGGNEQF
TRBV6-5	-	TRBJ2-7	ASSSNLLEQY